The following is a T cell receptor (beta chain) sequence with its context. The antigen is undetermined. The record originates from a study of T cells in tuberculosis. Study overall: A South African cohort included IGRA-negative adolescents, latently infected IGRA-positive adolescents and adults with active tuberculosis. Study-level points and caveats: Active tuberculosis cases were adults; controls were adolescents.

The CDR3 covers 17 residues. V shed 6 bases and J 7 bases; nucleotides not matched to a gene: 15. Germline V gene lookup returns CDR1 LNHDA and CDR2 SQIVND (reference sequence). The assay was immunoSEQ multiplex PCR, and TCRdb's table has in-frame clones only and misses some. The table shows about 43,000 clones, with approximately 94% occurring only once. Material: PBMCs. The chain has TRBV19 and TRBJ1-4, with 9 bases aligning to TRBD1. This sequence originates from a donor aged 10-29 years with latent tuberculosis or without tuberculosis infection. Some clones in this sample may be carry-over from other donors' samples. CDR3 in DNA: TGTGCCAGTAGCACGGGACAGGGAATAGAGCTGGGTGAAAAACTGTTTTTT. Amino acids: CASSTGQGIELGEKLFF.